These T cell receptor beta chains were read from a single sample in a study of Tregs in tolerant kidney transplant recipients. Sequencing was performed with immunoSEQ multiplex PCR; in TCRdb, only in-frame clones are kept and a portion is missing. This sample has about 240,000 clones, with approximately 83% found just once. Sequencing was performed on CD4+ T cells from blood. Receptors were obtained from a human donor in good health. The CDR3 runs from the conserved cysteine through the conserved F or W. The size field is filled for only some rows; it gives once, few, many or a size class.

abundance,j_gene,v_gene,CDR3aa
.,TRBJ2-5,TRBV7-7,CASSLVGGGQETQYF
.,TRBJ2-7,TRBV7-8,CASSPDGTRGEQYF
.,TRBJ2-3,TRBV12-5,CASAAGVTTDTQYF
.,TRBJ2-3,TRBV6-6,CASSYEALKSDTQYF
.,TRBJ2-7,TRBV30,CAWSVQGTSGYEQYF
.,TRBJ1-5,TRBV6-5,CASSYSGVNQPQHF
.,TRBJ1-2,TRBV5-1,CASSLAGSKGYTF
few,TRBJ1-6,TRBV7-6,CASSLDGGRNSPLHF
.,TRBJ1-2,TRBV6-1,CASSPNRGYGYTF
.,TRBJ2-2,TRBV4-2,CASSRPLAGGLSTGELFF